This section outlines one TCR beta chain sequence together with its context. Patients sequenced had flow cytometry evidence of CD8+CD57+ cell expansion. These data belong to a study of CD8+CD57+ T cells in acquired aplastic anemia. Germline V CDR1 and CDR2: SGHTA, FQGNSA. CDR3 size: 12 residues. Trimming stripped 11 bases from V and 2 bases from J, with 13 bases between. Using genomic DNA as the template, TCR beta VDJ and CDR3 profiling was carried out. TCRdb recomputed calls from the reads with MiXCR, one row per CDR3 protein. The profile shows roughly 150,000 distinct CDR3 sequences, approximately 51% of them singletons.

Material for sequencing was sorted CD4+, CD8+, or CD8+CD57+ T cells (not recorded which) from PBMCs. This chain uses TRBV7-2 with TRBJ2-7; possible D gene TRBD1, 6 bases. The receptor was derived from a human donor with aplastic anemia. The CDR3 is CAWSTGTYEQYF. As DNA, the CDR3 is TGTGCCTGGTCCACAGGGACCTACGAGCAGTACTTC.